The 4 T cell receptor beta chains below all came from one sample that was sequenced in a study of T cell responses to AZD1222 COVID-19 vaccine. Assay: immunoSEQ multiplex PCR; the TCRdb copy retains only in-frame clones and omits some. Of about 86,000 clones listed, 88% were seen once; the top ten hold 6.9%. The material was peripheral blood, obtained 28 days after the second AZD1222 dose. Receptor source: an adult who received the AZD1222 COVID-19 vaccine.

This chain connects TRBV7-3 to TRBJ2-3; 8 bases are a match to TRBD2. The trim removed 0 bases at V and 5 bases at J, leaving 4 bases unmatched. The CDR3 totals 15 residues. In germline, CDR1 is SGHTA, CDR2 FQGTGA. Written as DNA, the CDR3 is TGTGCCAGCAGCTTAACAGCGGGAGTAGGAGATACGCAGTATTTT. It yields the protein CASSLTAGVGDTQYF.

This chain joins TRBV5-4 and TRBJ1-2, with 8 bases matching TRBD1. This CDR3 contains 14 residues. Trimming cost V 5 bases and J 4 bases; bases outside gene matches: 7. The germline V gene encodes CDR1 SGHNT and CDR2 YYREEE (reference sequence). CDR3 in amino acids: CASRSRGLSYGYTF. CDR3 bases: TGTGCCAGCAGATCCAGGGGGCTTAGCTATGGCTACACCTTC.

This sequence joins TRBV7-3 and TRBJ2-1, with TRBD2 identical over 14 bases. Germline V gene data show CDR1 as SGHTA and CDR2 as FQGTGA. Losses at the gene ends were 5 bases for V and 0 bases for J; bases not matched to a gene: 6. This CDR3 is built from 18 residues. The CDR3, as DNA: TGTGCCAGCAGCCCGGGACTAGCGGGAGCGGGCTCCTACAATGAGCAGTTCTTC. Translated, it gives CASSPGLAGAGSYNEQFF.

The V gene is TRBV19, the J gene TRBJ2-7; D may be TRBD1 (5 bases). CDR1 and CDR2 (germline): LNHDA, SQIVND (reference sequence). This CDR3 spans 12 amino acids. Trimming took off 6 bases at V and 3 bases at J, with 9 bases between the two ends. CDR3 region: CASSSGNYEQYF. Here the CDR3 DNA reads TGTGCCAGTAGCTCAGGGAACTACGAGCAGTACTTC. Complete variable domain (other parts from reference TRBV19 and TRBJ2-7): DGGITQSPKYLFRKEGQNVTLSCEQNLNHDAMYWYRQDPGQGLRLIYYSQIVNDFQKGDIAEGYSVSREKKESFPLTVTSAQKNPTAFYLCASSSGNYEQYFGPGTRLTVT.